The next 20 T cell receptor beta chains were all read from a single sample in a study of Ad26.COV2.S vaccination and SARS-CoV-2 variants. TCRdb's table, derived via immunoSEQ multiplex PCR, lists solely in-frame clones and lacks some. In the table there are about 400,000 clones, approximately 90% of which are singletons. Specified treatment: roughly 20 received Ad26.COV2.S at low or high dose, single or two shots; about 5 received placebo; per-sample allocation not given. Samples came from day 63 after the first vaccine or placebo injection. Material: peripheral blood, obtained in a trial of Ad26.COV2.S vaccine versus placebo. These TCRs come from a person aged 18-65 years who received the Ad26.COV2.S COVID-19 vaccine or a placebo.

This clone showed up just once. The genes are TRBV20-1 and TRBJ2-7, with TRBD2 as a possible D gene (6 bases). This CDR3 contains 10 residues. Trimming removed 3 bases at V and 9 bases at J, with 9 bases between. The V gene's germline CDR1 is DFQATT and CDR2 SNEGSKA (reference sequence). In nucleotides, the CDR3 is TGCAGTGCTAGTGGGGGGTCGCAGTACTTC. Protein sequence: CSASGGSQYF.

V gene TRBV2 combines with J gene TRBJ1-6; D is possibly TRBD1 (5 bases). CDR1 SNHLY and CDR2 FYNNEI come from the germline V gene. Trimming removed 2 bases at V and 0 bases at J, with 8 bases between. The CDR3 is 16 amino acids. This CDR3 is CASSETGGSYNSPLHF. In DNA, the CDR3 is TGTGCCAGCAGTGAAACTGGGGGCTCCTATAATTCACCCCTCCACTTT. The full variable domain, rest sourced from reference TRBV2 and TRBJ1-6, is EPEVTQTPSHQVTQMGQEVILRCVPISNHLYFYWYRQILGQKVEFLVSFYNNEISEKSEIFDDQFSVERPDGSNFTLKIRSTKLEDSAMYFCASSETGGSYNSPLHFGNGTRLTVT.

The V and J genes are TRBV6-1 and TRBJ1-6; D call uncertain. Germline assignment: CDR1 MNHNS and CDR2 SASEGT. This CDR3 has 14 amino acids. V lost 2 bases, J lost 7 bases, and 9 bases lay in between. The CDR3 DNA reads as TGTGCCAGCAGTGAACTGGGGATGAATTCACCCCTCCACTTT. It specifies CASSELGMNSPLHF.

The V gene is TRBV27, the J gene TRBJ1-1; D unclear. Germline values: CDR1 MNHEY, CDR2 SMNVEV (reference sequence). Trimming removed 8 bases at V and 10 bases at J, with 14 bases between. The CDR3 loop spans 11 amino acids. The CDR3 reads CASYSPIGAFF. In nucleotides, the CDR3 is TGTGCCAGCTATTCCCCTATCGGAGCTTTCTTT.

The genes are TRBV11-2 and TRBJ1-3; TRBD1 aligns across 9 bases. This CDR3 is 15 amino acids long. V lost 7 bases, J lost 2 bases, and 6 bases stayed unmatched. Per germline, CDR1 SGHAT and CDR2 FQNNGV. The CDR3 DNA reads TGTGCCAGCACCGAACAGGGGGCCGCTGGAAACACCATATATTTT. As protein: CASTEQGAAGNTIYF. The whole variable domain, filled in from reference TRBV11-2 and TRBJ1-3, reads EAGVAQSPRYKIIEKRQSVAFWCNPISGHATLYWYQQILGQGPKLLIQFQNNGVVDDSQLPKDRFSAERLKGVDSTLKIQPAKLEDSAVYLCASTEQGAAGNTIYFGEGSWLTVV.

This rearrangement joins TRBV7-6 to TRBJ2-2; D gene ambiguous. The CDR3 length is 15 residues. Trimming removed 1 base at V and 4 bases at J, with 10 bases between. Germline lookup yields CDR1 SGHVS and CDR2 FNYEAQ. CDR3 nucleotide sequence: TGTGCCAGCAGCTTAGGGGTCACGGGCACCGGGGAGCTGTTTTTT. Residues: CASSLGVTGTGELFF.

The V gene is TRBV3-1 (or the pseudogene TRBV3-2), the J gene TRBJ2-7; D might be TRBD2 (7 bases). V was cut by 1 base and J by 1 base, with 20 bases left in between. The CDR3 is 18 residues long. Germline V lookup: CDR1 LGHDT, CDR2 YNNKEL (reference sequence). CDR3: CASSQGRGMRGNSYEQYF. The CDR3 DNA reads TGTGCCAGCAGCCAAGGGAGGGGGATGCGGGGGAATTCCTACGAGCAGTACTTC.

In its sample, this clone was seen once. V gene TRBV19 combines with J gene TRBJ2-5, with 9 bases that match TRBD1. V lost 3 bases to trimming and J lost 6 bases; unmatched junction nucleotides: 8. Germline V CDR1 and CDR2: LNHDA, SQIVND (reference sequence). This CDR3 has 15 residues. This chain's CDR3 is CASSIPGQGLKTQYF. CDR3 DNA: TGTGCCAGTAGTATTCCGGGACAGGGTTTGAAGACCCAGTACTTC.

The chain carries TRBV5-6 and TRBJ2-5; the D gene is possibly TRBD2 (7 bases). V was trimmed by 0 bases and J by 7 bases, leaving 13 bases between them. The CDR3 has 14 residues. CDR1 and CDR2 (germline): SGHDT, YYEEEE. The CDR3 is CASSLAAGAGTQYF. The CDR3 DNA follows: TGTGCCAGCAGCTTGGCCGCGGGGGCCGGGACCCAGTACTTC.

This clone is a singleton in its sample. The CDR3, as DNA: TGTGCCAGCAGTTACTACACAGGGGCCACATACAATGAGCAGTTCTTC. Translated: CASSYYTGATYNEQFF. The V call is TRBV6-2 or TRBV6-3, the J call TRBJ2-1, with 7 bases that match TRBD1. With 1 base clipped from V and 4 bases from J, the junction kept 7 bases outside the gene matches. Germline lookup yields CDR1 MNHEY and CDR2 SVGEGT. The CDR3 sequence is 16 residues long.

CDR3 amino acids: CASNNNFGQAIQYF. The CDR3 DNA reads TGTGCCAGCAACAACAACTTCGGCCAGGCCATTCAGTACTTC. The V and J genes are TRBV11-2 and TRBJ2-4; D not resolved. The germline CDR1 and CDR2 sequences are SGHAT and FQNNGV. The V end lost 7 bases, the J end lost 9 bases, and 19 bases lay between the germline ends. The CDR3 is 14 residues long.

The chain carries TRBV7-8 and TRBJ2-4; a weak D match, TRBD1 (7 bases). Trimming removed 4 bases at V and 4 bases at J, with 11 bases between. Germline CDR1 is SGHVS and CDR2 is FQNEAQ. CDR3 length equals 14 residues. The CDR3 DNA sequence: TGTGCCAGCAGCTCCGGGGGACAGAAAAACATTCAGTACTTC. Amino acids: CASSSGGQKNIQYF. The complete variable domain, with remaining parts taken from reference TRBV7-8 and TRBJ2-4, reads GAGVSQSPRYKVAKRGQDVALRCDPISGHVSLFWYQQALGQGPEFLTYFQNEAQLDKSGLPSDRFFAERPEGSVSTLKIQRTQQEDSAVYLCASSSGGQKNIQYFGAGTRLSVL.

This sequence joins TRBV19 and TRBJ1-5, with 8 bases lining up with TRBD1. Germline CDR1 is LNHDA and CDR2 is SQIVND (reference sequence). This CDR3 is 17 amino acids long. Unmatched junction bases numbered 8, after V lost 4 bases and J lost 0 bases. CDR3 sequence: CASSTRQGANSNQPQHF. The CDR3 region has the DNA TGTGCCAGTAGTACAAGGCAGGGGGCAAATAGCAATCAGCCCCAGCATTTT.

This chain links TRBV4-1 with TRBJ1-6; a possible D gene is TRBD1 (5 bases). Between the trimmed V and J ends, which lost 3 bases and 8 bases, there was a span of 20 bases. The CDR3 has 17 residues. CDR1 and CDR2 (germline): MGHRA, YSYEKL. The CDR3 DNA reads TGCGCCAGCAGCCAGATAGACCTGGGACTGACCTATTCACCCCTCCACTTT. It codes for CASSQIDLGLTYSPLHF.

The chain employs TRBV4-3 and TRBJ2-2; maybe TRBD1 (5 bases). The germline V gene encodes CDR1 LGHNA and CDR2 YSLEER. Trimming took 0 bases from V and 3 from J, leaving 20 bases between them. This CDR3 is 19 amino acids long. The CDR3 bases are TGCGCCAGCAGCCAAGATCAGGGCCCGTTTGGTACGGACACCGGGGAGCTGTTTTTT. This codes for CASSQDQGPFGTDTGELFF.

The chain is built from TRBV5-6 and TRBJ1-2; no firm D call. V dropped 0 bases and J dropped 1 base, with 7 bases sitting between them. This CDR3 is built from 14 residues. The V gene's germline CDR1 is SGHDT and CDR2 YYEEEE. CDR3 sequence: CASSLEADNYGYTF. The CDR3 DNA is TGTGCCAGCAGCTTGGAGGCAGATAACTATGGCTACACCTTC.

J is TRBJ2-1 and V is TRBV6-2 or TRBV6-3; D is uncertain. The germline V gene encodes CDR1 MNHEY and CDR2 SVGEGT. Between the trimmed V and J ends, which lost 1 base and 5 bases, there was a span of 9 bases. The CDR3 has 14 amino acids. DNA for the CDR3: TGTGCCAGCAGTTACTTCCAGGCGGACAATGAGCAGTTCTTC. Protein sequence: CASSYFQADNEQFF.

The chain carries TRBV11-3 and TRBJ1-1; D possibly corresponds to TRBD1 (6 bases). The V gene's germline CDR1 is SGHNT and CDR2 YENEEA. The V end lost 5 bases, the J end lost 7 bases, and 11 bases lay between the germline ends. This CDR3 is 12 amino acids long. The CDR3: CASSPGTREAFF. The DNA of the CDR3 is TGTGCCAGCAGCCCCGGGACACGTGAAGCTTTCTTT.

This clone has a handful of counts. This chain links TRBV2 with TRBJ2-1; D gene ambiguous. V lost 6 bases and J 5 bases, leaving 14 bases between the germline ends. CDR1 and CDR2 (germline): SNHLY, FYNNEI. CDR3 size: 14 residues. CDR3 sequence: CASRRSAVNNEQFF. The CDR3 DNA follows: TGTGCCAGCAGAAGGTCCGCGGTAAACAATGAGCAGTTCTTC.

The count of this clone is one. The V call is TRBV7-2, the J call TRBJ2-1; D is undetermined. In germline, CDR1 is SGHTA, CDR2 FQGNSA. The CDR3 is made up of 14 amino acids. V was clipped by 4 bases and J by 12 bases, with 19 bases between them. Written as DNA, the CDR3 is TGTGCCAGCAGCTCCTCCCCGTCCATCGTTGGGCAGTTCTTC. Residues: CASSSSPSIVGQFF. Full variable domain (outside the CDR3, taken from reference TRBV7-2 and TRBJ2-1): GAGVSQSPSNKVTEKGKDVELRCDPISGHTALYWYRQSLGQGLEFLIYFQGNSAPDKSGLPSDRFSAERTGGSVSTLTIQRTQQEDSAVYLCASSSSPSIVGQFFGPGTRLTVL.